Presented here are 14 T cell receptor beta chains from one specimen sequenced in a study of blood T cell repertoires in COVID-19. Assay used: immunoSEQ multiplex PCR; TCRdb lists only in-frame clones, some missing. Of 130,000 or so clones in the sample, around 88% were seen once. Sequencing input: peripheral blood. The source is a man aged 55 to 70 with COVID-19, enrolled during active disease.

This chain connects TRBV5-1 to TRBJ1-4; TRBD1 is a possible D gene (5 bases). The CDR3 totals 15 residues. Germline V lookup: CDR1 SGHRS, CDR2 YFSETQ. Trimming took off 4 bases at V and 5 bases at J, with 15 bases between the two ends. The chain's CDR3 is CASSGQGLLNEKLFF. In nucleotides, the CDR3 is TGCGCCAGCAGCGGGCAGGGTCTCTTAAATGAAAAACTGTTTTTT.

The rearrangement uses TRBV19 and TRBJ2-1; 7 nucleotides line up with TRBD2. CDR1 and CDR2 (germline): LNHDA, SQIVND (reference sequence). This CDR3 has 15 amino acids. J gave up 6 bases and V 3 bases, and 8 bases lay outside the gene matches. DNA of the CDR3: TGTGCCAGTAGTATCGTGACTAGCCCATTCAATGAGCAGTTCTTC. Encoded protein: CASSIVTSPFNEQFF. The full variable domain, rest sourced from reference TRBV19 and TRBJ2-1, is DGGITQSPKYLFRKEGQNVTLSCEQNLNHDAMYWYRQDPGQGLRLIYYSQIVNDFQKGDIAEGYSVSREKKESFPLTVTSAQKNPTAFYLCASSIVTSPFNEQFFGPGTRLTVL.

Here the CDR3 DNA reads TGTGCCAGCAGCATCACAGGGGGCACTGAAGCTTTCTTT. As protein: CASSITGGTEAFF. J is TRBJ1-1 and V is TRBV5-4; 8 bases are shared with TRBD1. The CDR3 is 13 residues long. V was pared by 4 bases and J by 4 bases, with 3 bases of the junction left unmatched. Germline lookup yields CDR1 SGHNT and CDR2 YYREEE (reference sequence).

This chain uses TRBV5-1 with TRBJ1-2, with 10 bases aligning to TRBD1. Germline CDR1 and CDR2: SGHRS and YFSETQ. The CDR3 sequence is 14 residues long. Unmatched junction bases numbered 6, after V lost 4 bases and J lost 6 bases. CDR3 in amino acids: CASSGGDRGHGYTF. In nucleotides, the CDR3 is TGCGCCAGCAGCGGAGGGGACAGGGGTCATGGCTACACCTTC.

V gene TRBV11-1 combines with J gene TRBJ2-7; 10 bases agree with TRBD1. The V and J ends lost 4 bases and 5 bases, in that order; junction bases with no gene match: 5. CDR1 is SGHAT, CDR2 FQDESV, per germline (reference sequence). This CDR3 contains 14 residues. This CDR3 reads CASSSGTGDHEQYF. CDR3 DNA sequence: TGTGCCAGCAGCTCCGGGACAGGGGATCACGAGCAGTACTTC.

In its sample, this clone was seen once. The J gene is TRBJ2-1, the V gene TRBV19; 16 bases are a match to TRBD2. Germline values: CDR1 LNHDA, CDR2 SQIVND (reference sequence). The V gene end was trimmed by 6 bases and the J gene end by 5 bases; junction bases not matched to a gene: 4. There are 16 residues in the CDR3. The CDR3 protein is CASRSGTSGGDNEQFF. The CDR3 bases are TGTGCCAGTAGATCCGGGACTAGCGGGGGGGACAATGAGCAGTTCTTC.

The genes are TRBV19 and TRBJ1-6; a possible D gene is TRBD1 (5 bases). The V gene's germline CDR1 is LNHDA and CDR2 SQIVND (reference sequence). Trimming took 3 bases from V and 10 from J, leaving 7 bases between them. This CDR3 is built from 12 residues. The chain's CDR3 is CASSISGSPLHF. DNA for the CDR3: TGTGCCAGTAGTATCTCAGGGTCACCCCTCCACTTT.

This clone occurred once. The CDR3 bases are TGTGCCAGCAGCTTAGGACAGAATGAAAAACTGTTTTTT. It is translated as CASSLGQNEKLFF. The chain combines TRBV5-4 with TRBJ1-4, with D possibly matching TRBD1 (6 bases). Trimming shortened V by 2 bases and J by 5 bases, and 7 bases separated the two germline ends. The CDR3 runs to 13 residues. Germline V gives CDR1 SGHNT, CDR2 YYREEE (reference sequence).

V usage is TRBV5-4 and J usage is TRBJ1-1; the D is unclear. The CDR3 extends over 15 amino acids. The germline CDR1 and CDR2 sequences are SGHNT and YYREEE (reference sequence). The ends were cut back, 0 bases at V and 1 base at J, with 10 bases in the middle. Written as DNA, the CDR3 is TGTGCCAGCAGCTTGGAAGCAGGAAGGAACACTGAAGCTTTCTTT. The encoded protein is CASSLEAGRNTEAFF.

The chain employs TRBV19 and TRBJ2-1; TRBD1 matches at 7 bases. CDR1 is LNHDA, CDR2 SQIVND, per germline (reference sequence). The V segment lost 1 base and the J segment 3 bases; nucleotides outside the gene matches: 12. This CDR3 spans 18 amino acids. Here the CDR3 DNA reads TGTGCCAGTAGTATAGGAACCGGGACAGCTAATGGCTACAATGAGCAGTTCTTC. It is translated as CASSIGTGTANGYNEQFF.

The chain uses TRBV12-3 or TRBV12-4 and TRBJ1-3; D uncertain. This CDR3 is 12 amino acids long. The V end lost 5 bases, the J end lost 10 bases, and 12 bases lay between the germline ends. The CDR3 sequence is CASSRPRGTIYF. The CDR3 DNA follows: TGTGCCAGCAGTCGCCCGAGAGGAACCATATATTTT.

This sequence joins TRBV5-1 and TRBJ1-3, with TRBD1 identical over 10 bases. V shed 4 bases and J 0 bases; nucleotides not matched to a gene: 4. This CDR3 has 16 amino acids. Germline loops: CDR1 SGHRS, CDR2 YFSETQ. The CDR3 DNA reads as TGCGCCAGCAGCGCGGGACAGGGGAGCTCTGGAAACACCATATATTTT. Protein product: CASSAGQGSSGNTIYF.

This rearrangement joins TRBV19 to TRBJ1-4; 7 nucleotides agree with TRBD1. This CDR3 has 14 residues. Germline CDR1 reads LNHDA; CDR2 reads SQIVND (reference sequence). J lost 8 bases, V lost 6 bases, and 9 bases had no gene match. CDR3 sequence reads: CASSNPGTAEKLFF. The DNA of the CDR3 is TGTGCCAGTAGCAACCCTGGGACAGCAGAAAAACTGTTTTTT.

This sequence joins TRBV6-5 and TRBJ1-1, with 8 positions matching TRBD1. Germline assignment: CDR1 MNHEY and CDR2 SVGAGI. V shed 6 bases and J 4 bases; nucleotides not matched to a gene: 4. The CDR3 spans 13 residues. The CDR3 DNA sequence: TGTGCCAGCAGAGACAGGGGTCGCACTGAAGCTTTCTTT. Translation: CASRDRGRTEAFF.